These 21 T cell receptor beta chains originate from one sample sequenced in a study of blood T cell repertoires in COVID-19. Profiling relied on immunoSEQ multiplex PCR, and the TCRdb table lists in-frame clones only, not all of them. The sample yields roughly 200,000 clones, under 80% seen once. Material for sequencing was peripheral blood. The receptors derive from a man in his forties or fifties who had recovered from COVID-19.

Note on this clone: A much larger clone sits a single nucleotide away, making a read error possible. This rearrangement joins TRBV6-5 to TRBJ2-3, with 7 bases aligning to TRBD2. The CDR3 totals 14 residues. Germline loops: CDR1 MNHEY, CDR2 SVGAGI. CDR3 coding DNA: TGTACCAGCAGAATGGCTAGCGGTGGAGATACGCAGTATTTT. It specifies CTSRMASGGDTQYF.

The chain links TRBV7-2 to TRBJ2-3; a possible D gene is TRBD2 (5 bases). V dropped 0 bases and J dropped 2 bases, with 9 bases sitting between them. CDR3 length: 15 residues. Germline CDR1 is SGHTA and CDR2 is FQGNSA. CDR3 amino acids: CASSLAGVTTDTQYF. The CDR3 DNA is TGTGCCAGCAGCTTAGCGGGAGTCACCACAGATACGCAGTATTTT.

This clone was detected ten times or more. The chain couples TRBV7-6 to TRBJ1-4; D gene ambiguous. The V end lost 5 bases, the J end lost 0 bases, and 10 bases lay between the germline ends. CDR3 length equals 15 residues. CDR1 is SGHVS and CDR2 is FNYEAQ in the germline V gene. As DNA, the CDR3 is TGTGCCAGCAGCCCAAATGCAGCAACTAATGAAAAACTGTTTTTT. It is translated as CASSPNAATNEKLFF.

The chain combines TRBV19 with TRBJ1-4; tentative D call: TRBD1 (5 bases). Trimming pared 5 bases from V and 5 bases from J, leaving 15 bases between. This CDR3 contains 15 residues. CDR1 and CDR2 from the germline V gene are LNHDA and SQIVND (reference sequence). The CDR3 DNA is TGTGCCAGTAGTCCGCAGGGTGCGGCGAATGAAAAACTGTTTTTT. Protein product: CASSPQGAANEKLFF.

This chain uses TRBV18 with TRBJ1-2, with D unclear. The V gene's germline CDR1 is KGHSH and CDR2 LQKENI. The CDR3 totals 13 residues. Trimming left V 3 bases short and J 7 bases short, with 12 bases between. The CDR3 region is CASSPDQSGGYTF. The CDR3 DNA reads as TGTGCCAGCTCACCTGACCAAAGCGGTGGCTACACCTTC.

This clone was detected once. The gene calls are TRBV5-4 and TRBJ2-3; 10 nucleotides line up with TRBD2. The germline V gene encodes CDR1 SGHNT and CDR2 YYREEE (reference sequence). Trimming removed 0 bases from V and 7 bases from J; junction bases left unmatched: 14. The CDR3 consists of 18 residues. The CDR3 DNA sequence: TGTGCCAGCAGCTTGGGGGCTCGGGCTAGCGGGAGATTCAATACGCAGTATTTT. Translation: CASSLGARASGRFNTQYF.

The chain recombines TRBV5-5 with TRBJ2-7; 9 bases are shared with TRBD2. The CDR3 consists of 14 residues. CDR1 SGHKS and CDR2 YYEKEE come from the germline V gene (reference sequence). V trimming: 2 bases; J trimming: 3 bases; junction bases outside the gene matches: 3. The CDR3 here is CASSFGTSSYEQYF. The DNA for the CDR3 is TGTGCCAGCAGCTTCGGGACTAGCAGCTACGAGCAGTACTTC.

This rearrangement joins TRBV27 to TRBJ2-3, with TRBD1 as a possible D gene (5 bases). Germline CDR1 reads MNHEY; CDR2 reads SMNVEV (reference sequence). The CDR3 is 15 amino acids. V lost 5 bases and J lost 6, with 18 bases in between. The CDR3 nucleotides read TGTGCCAGCAGTCTCTTTTTAGACAGCCCGGATACGCAGTATTTT. Protein: CASSLFLDSPDTQYF.

The V call is TRBV3-1 (or the pseudogene TRBV3-2), the J call TRBJ1-2; tentative D call: TRBD1 (5 bases). V lost 4 bases and J lost 6, with 18 bases in between. The germline V gene has CDR1 LGHDT and CDR2 YNNKEL (reference sequence). This CDR3 spans 15 amino acids. As DNA, the CDR3 is TGTGCCAGCAGCCTAAGGGGCAATTCACGGGATGGCTACACCTTC. This codes for CASSLRGNSRDGYTF.

The chain is built from TRBV2 and TRBJ1-4, with D possibly matching TRBD1 (5 bases). V gave up 8 bases and J gave up 7 bases, with 11 bases separating them. The CDR3 runs 12 residues. CDR1 is SNHLY, CDR2 FYNNEI, per germline. CDR3 coding DNA: TGTGCCAGCGGACAAGTCTTTGAAAAACTGTTTTTT. Translated, it gives CASGQVFEKLFF.

This chain's CDR3 is CASTDGLDYTGELFF. The DNA for the CDR3 is TGTGCCAGCACCGACGGACTAGATTACACCGGGGAGCTGTTTTTT. V is TRBV6-5 and J is TRBJ2-2; 7 bases line up with TRBD2. CDR1 is MNHEY and CDR2 is SVGAGI in the germline V gene. V lost 7 bases and J lost 3; bases outside the gene matches: 8. This CDR3 has 15 residues.

This chain connects TRBV30 to TRBJ1-4, with 9 bases identical to TRBD1. V gave up 2 bases and J gave up 6 bases; unmatched junction bases: 4. The germline V gene encodes CDR1 GTSNPN and CDR2 SVGIG (reference sequence). The CDR3 is made up of 14 amino acids. CDR3 in DNA: TGTGCCTGGAGTTACAGGGGGCTGTATGAAAAACTGTTTTTT. Encoded protein: CAWSYRGLYEKLFF.

The rearrangement links TRBV6-5 to TRBJ1-5, with D unresolved. Germline V gene sequence: CDR1 MNHEY, CDR2 SVGAGI. This CDR3 region has 12 residues. Trimming stripped 8 bases from V and 1 base from J, with 6 bases between. CDR3 loop: CASGRSNQPQHF. The CDR3 DNA follows: TGTGCCAGCGGCAGGAGCAATCAGCCCCAGCATTTT.

This chain uses TRBV27 with TRBJ2-7; perhaps TRBD1 as D (5 bases). V lost 3 bases, J lost 1 base, and 7 bases lay in between. CDR1 and CDR2 from the germline V gene are MNHEY and SMNVEV (reference sequence). CDR3 size: 13 residues. CDR3 in DNA: TGTGCCAGCAGTTTGACAGTATCCTACGAGCAGTACTTC. This gives the protein CASSLTVSYEQYF.

The J gene is TRBJ1-1, the V gene TRBV3-1 (or the pseudogene TRBV3-2), with D unclear. Germline V CDR1 and CDR2: LGHDT, YNNKEL (reference sequence). Trimming shortened V by 2 bases and J by 2 bases, and 21 bases separated the two germline ends. The CDR3 consists of 18 residues. The CDR3 sequence: CASSQPSEPGSLNTEAFF. DNA for the CDR3: TGTGCCAGCAGCCAACCATCAGAACCCGGGAGCCTAAACACTGAAGCTTTCTTT.

The CDR3 bases are TGCAGCGTGACGGGACTAGCGGGAGGGGGTGAGCAGTTCTTC. It encodes CSVTGLAGGGEQFF. This chain joins TRBV29-1 and TRBJ2-1; 16 nucleotides align to TRBD2. This CDR3 region has 14 residues. After removal of 6 bases from V and 9 bases from J, the junction contained 5 bases not matched to a gene. Germline lookup yields CDR1 SQVTM and CDR2 ANQGSEA.

This clone has only a few counts. The rearrangement uses TRBV7-6 and TRBJ2-2, with D possibly TRBD1 on 6 matching bases. Germline CDR1 is SGHVS and CDR2 is FNYEAQ. V lost 5 bases and J 7 bases, leaving 26 bases between the germline ends. This CDR3 contains 18 residues. The CDR3 nucleotides are TGTGCCAGCAGCCCCCAGTTCCAAGGACAGAGCCCTTTCGGGGAGCTGTTTTTT. This translates into CASSPQFQGQSPFGELFF.

The chain employs TRBV6-1 and TRBJ1-5; TRBD1 is a possible D gene (5 bases). Trimming took off 3 bases at V and 2 bases at J, with 14 bases between the two ends. CDR1 and CDR2 from the germline V gene are MNHNS and SASEGT. The CDR3 length is 16 residues. CDR3 in amino acids: CASSEGSRAGNQPQHF. CDR3 DNA: TGTGCCAGCAGTGAGGGGTCCAGGGCGGGCAATCAGCCCCAGCATTTT.

A single count supports this clone. The J gene is TRBJ1-1, the V gene TRBV4-3; D is possibly TRBD1 (5 bases). CDR3 length: 13 residues. CDR1 is LGHNA, CDR2 YSLEER, per germline. V gave up 4 bases and J gave up 2 bases, with 8 bases separating them. The CDR3 here is CASSPQGNTEAFF. The CDR3 DNA sequence: TGCGCCAGCAGCCCCCAGGGTAACACTGAAGCTTTCTTT.

The V call is TRBV12-3 or TRBV12-4, the J call TRBJ2-7; the D is unclear. The CDR3 runs to 11 residues. Trimming took off 2 bases at V and 9 bases at J, with 8 bases between the two ends. The CDR3 reads CASSLSTGQYF. The CDR3 nucleotides read TGTGCCAGCAGTTTATCAACCGGGCAGTACTTC.

This clone occurred a few times. The DNA is omitted, as the CDR3 cannot be located on it reliably, and the CDR3 follows TCRdb's listing. J is TRBJ2-3 and V is TRBV6-5; TRBD2, the table's D call, lacks a check against the DNA. Germline V gives CDR1 MNHEY, CDR2 SVGAGI. The CDR3 spans 15 amino acids, including both terminal residues. The CDR3 sequence: CASSSSAGGRGTQYF.